The 32 T cell receptor beta chains below were found in one sample sequenced in a study of cytomegalovirus exposure and HLA in healthy donors. Sequencing used immunoSEQ multiplex PCR; TCRdb keeps in-frame clones, though not all of them. The sample carries over 100,000 clones, about 95% recorded once. The sample comprised PBMCs. These receptors all come from a woman in her late teens or twenties in good health and CMV-seronegative.

This chain joins TRBV27 and TRBJ1-2, with D possibly matching TRBD1 (5 bases). Germline assignment: CDR1 MNHEY and CDR2 SMNVEV (reference sequence). The CDR3 runs 14 residues. The V end lost 6 bases, the J end lost 3 bases, and 14 bases lay between the germline ends. The CDR3 region is CASRPSGSDYGYTF. The CDR3 DNA sequence: TGTGCCAGCAGGCCCTCAGGGTCAGACTATGGCTACACCTTC.

The V call is TRBV30, the J call TRBJ2-3; 9 bases are shared with TRBD1. In germline, CDR1 is GTSNPN, CDR2 SVGIG (reference sequence). Trimming at V came to 5 bases and at J to 4 bases, leaving 10 bases not matched to a gene. This CDR3 region has 15 residues. The CDR3 here is CAWGDYRGRADTQYF. In DNA, the CDR3 is TGTGCCTGGGGGGATTACAGGGGGCGCGCAGATACGCAGTATTTT.

This clone was seen just once. J is TRBJ2-1 and V is TRBV11-3, with D possibly matching TRBD2 (6 bases). The CDR3 length is 15 residues. Germline CDR1 SGHNT, CDR2 YENEEA. Trimming left V 3 bases short and J 6 bases short, with 15 bases between. The CDR3 protein is CASSFSGGPVNEQFF. The CDR3 coding sequence is TGTGCCAGCAGCTTTTCCGGGGGACCAGTCAATGAGCAGTTCTTC.

CDR3 amino acids: CASSSRTTSYNEQFF. The CDR3 DNA reads as TGTGCCAGCAGCTCCCGGACTACCTCCTACAATGAGCAGTTCTTC. The chain couples TRBV7-2 to TRBJ2-1, with D maybe TRBD2 (6 bases). CDR1 is SGHTA and CDR2 is FQGNSA in the germline V gene. The V end lost 4 bases, the J end lost 0 bases, and 10 bases lay between the germline ends. This CDR3 has 15 residues.

The chain uses TRBV5-6 and TRBJ1-1; D ambiguous. This CDR3 is built from 13 residues. V gave up 1 base and J gave up 4 bases, with 8 bases separating them. Germline V gives CDR1 SGHDT, CDR2 YYEEEE. The CDR3 is CASSLLPGTEAFF. CDR3 DNA: TGTGCCAGCAGCTTGCTGCCAGGCACTGAAGCTTTCTTT. Supplemented by reference TRBV5-6 and TRBJ1-1, the full variable domain reads DAGVTQSPTHLIKTRGQQVTLRCSPKSGHDTVSWYQQALGQGPQFIFQYYEEEERQRGNFPDRFSGHQFPNYSSELNVNALLLGDSALYLCASSLLPGTEAFFGQGTRLTVV.

The chain employs TRBV15 and TRBJ1-5; tentatively, D is TRBD1 (6 bases). The CDR3 length is 16 residues. Trimming took off 4 bases at V and 3 bases at J, with 16 bases between the two ends. The V gene's germline CDR1 is LNHNV and CDR2 YYDKDF (reference sequence). CDR3: CATSTDPGTFNQPQHF. As DNA, the CDR3 is TGTGCCACCAGCACTGACCCAGGGACATTCAATCAGCCCCAGCATTTT.

This CDR3 is CAWSVALNTEAFF. The CDR3 coding sequence is TGTGCCTGGAGTGTAGCTTTAAACACTGAAGCTTTCTTT. This sequence joins TRBV30 and TRBJ1-1; D ambiguous. V lost 0 bases, J lost 2 bases, and 7 bases lay in between. The CDR3 is made up of 13 amino acids. The germline V gene has CDR1 GTSNPN and CDR2 SVGIG (reference sequence).

The CDR3 protein is CASSPDGQGQPQHF. CDR3 DNA: TGTGCCAGCAGCCCCGACGGGCAGGGGCAGCCCCAGCATTTT. The chain joins TRBV7-8 to TRBJ1-5; a weak D match, TRBD1 (6 bases). V lost 5 bases, J lost 7 bases, and 15 bases lay in between. Germline CDR1 reads SGHVS; CDR2 reads FQNEAQ. This CDR3 is built from 14 residues.

The rearrangement links TRBV2 to TRBJ1-4, with a possible D match to TRBD1 (6 bases). Per the germline V gene, CDR1 is SNHLY and CDR2 is FYNNEI. The CDR3 has 15 amino acids. Trimming left V 6 bases short and J 8 bases short, with 19 bases between. This chain's CDR3 is CASSQGRGGGEKLFF. The CDR3 coding sequence is TGTGCCAGCAGCCAGGGGAGGGGTGGGGGAGAAAAACTGTTTTTT.

The J gene is TRBJ1-1, the V gene TRBV7-2; 7 nucleotides align to TRBD1. With V trimmed by 0 bases and J by 4 bases, 2 bases remained unmatched. From germline, CDR1 is SGHTA and CDR2 FQGNSA. This CDR3 comprises 14 residues. The CDR3 nucleotides are TGTGCCAGCAGCTTAGCAGGGGACAGCACTGAAGCTTTCTTT. This translates into CASSLAGDSTEAFF.

V usage is TRBV4-1 and J usage is TRBJ2-7; a weak D match, TRBD1 (6 bases). Germline assignment: CDR1 MGHRA and CDR2 YSYEKL. CDR3 length: 15 amino acids. The germline V and J ends were trimmed by 1 base and 4 bases, with 14 bases remaining between them. The CDR3 loop is CASSQVILQGYEQYF. CDR3 sequence (DNA): TGCGCCAGCAGCCAAGTTATCTTACAGGGTTACGAGCAGTACTTC.

The chain carries TRBV27 and TRBJ1-4; 9 bases line up with TRBD1. The trim removed 4 bases at V and 5 bases at J, leaving 5 bases unmatched. Germline assignment: CDR1 MNHEY and CDR2 SMNVEV (reference sequence). This CDR3 is built from 15 residues. The CDR3 nucleotides are TGTGCCAGCAGTTCCGGGACAGGGACGAATGAAAAACTGTTTTTT. It is translated as CASSSGTGTNEKLFF. Complete variable domain (other parts from reference TRBV27 and TRBJ1-4): EAQVTQNPRYLITVTGKKLTVTCSQNMNHEYMSWYRQDPGLGLRQIYYSMNVEVTDKGDVPEGYKVSRKEKRNFPLILESPSPNQTSLYFCASSSGTGTNEKLFFGSGTQLSVL.

The rearrangement uses TRBV2 and TRBJ1-2; D ambiguous. This CDR3 is built from 12 residues. Per the germline V gene, CDR1 is SNHLY and CDR2 is FYNNEI. V was cut by 7 bases and J by 7 bases, with 13 bases left in between. The CDR3 bases are TGTGCCAGCACGGAACAGATCGGTGGCTACACCTTC. It yields the protein CASTEQIGGYTF.

The V and J genes are TRBV27 and TRBJ1-4, with D perhaps matching TRBD1 (5 bases). The CDR3 consists of 14 residues. Germline V gene sequence: CDR1 MNHEY, CDR2 SMNVEV (reference sequence). Trimming removed 5 bases at V and 5 bases at J, with 12 bases between. The DNA for the CDR3 is TGTGCCAGCAGTGGGAGGGGTTACAATGAAAAACTGTTTTTT. Translating gives CASSGRGYNEKLFF.

CDR3 nucleotides: TGTGCCAGCACTCACACCGGGGAGCTGTTTTTT. It is translated as CASTHTGELFF. The chain is built from TRBV7-9 and TRBJ2-2; D gene ambiguous. Deletions cut 7 bases from V and 3 bases from J, with 3 bases between. The V gene's germline CDR1 is SEHNR and CDR2 FQNEAQ (reference sequence). The CDR3 covers 11 residues.

The V gene is TRBV2, the J gene TRBJ2-1; TRBD2 agrees at 12 bases. V shed 4 bases, J shed 2 bases, and the junction held 0 bases outside the gene matches. Germline-derived CDR1 and CDR2 are SNHLY and FYNNEI. This CDR3 has 15 residues. The CDR3 loop reads CASSGTSGTYNEQFF. In DNA form, the CDR3 reads TGTGCCAGCAGTGGGACTAGCGGGACCTACAATGAGCAGTTCTTC.

The CDR3 nucleotides are TGTGCCAGCAGCCCCCCCCCAGGTTACAATGAGCAGTTCTTC. This sequence encodes CASSPPPGYNEQFF. The J gene is TRBJ2-1, the V gene TRBV9; D gene ambiguous. Per the germline V gene, CDR1 is SGDLS and CDR2 is YYNGEE. This CDR3 region has 14 residues. Trimming cost V 4 bases and J 4 bases, with 12 bases left between them.

This clone has just one count. This chain uses TRBV7-2 with TRBJ1-1; possibly TRBD1 for D (5 bases). Trimming removed 3 bases at V and 4 bases at J, with 12 bases between. Germline V gene data show CDR1 as SGHTA and CDR2 as FQGNSA. The CDR3 is made up of 14 amino acids. The CDR3 DNA is TGTGCCAGCAGCTTTAGGACGGGGGGCACTGAAGCTTTCTTT. Translating gives CASSFRTGGTEAFF.

The chain has TRBV4-2 and TRBJ2-5, with TRBD2 matching 11 bases. Germline V gene data show CDR1 as LGHNA and CDR2 as YNFKEQ. V lost 4 bases and J lost 2; bases outside the gene matches: 6. The CDR3 sequence is 16 residues long. CDR3 loop: CASSRSTSGAQETQYF. The CDR3 DNA follows: TGTGCCAGCAGCCGGTCGACTAGCGGGGCACAAGAGACCCAGTACTTC.

This sequence joins TRBV5-4 and TRBJ2-1; TRBD2 is a possible D gene (7 bases). The CDR3 extends over 16 amino acids. The V and J ends lost 4 bases and 0 bases respectively, with 14 bases between them. CDR1 and CDR2 (germline): SGHNT, YYREEE (reference sequence). CDR3 in DNA: TGTGCCAGCAGCCTTGGCGGGGGCGTCTCCTACAATGAGCAGTTCTTC. Translated: CASSLGGGVSYNEQFF.

V usage is TRBV7-2 and J usage is TRBJ2-1, with D possibly being TRBD2 (6 bases). Trimming took 3 bases from V and 7 from J, leaving 13 bases between them. CDR1 SGHTA and CDR2 FQGNSA come from the germline V gene. The CDR3 covers 14 residues. CDR3 loop: CASSFPGTENEQFF. The CDR3 DNA follows: TGTGCCAGCAGCTTTCCCGGGACTGAGAATGAGCAGTTCTTC.

This chain links TRBV5-1 with TRBJ2-5; the match to TRBD2 covers 9 bases. The CDR3 is made up of 15 amino acids. V was clipped by 0 bases and J by 3 bases; unmatched bases: 3. Germline V lookup: CDR1 SGHRS, CDR2 YFSETQ. DNA of the CDR3: TGCGCCAGCAGCTTGGGACTAGCGGCTGAAGAGACCCAGTACTTC. Its translation is CASSLGLAAEETQYF.

J is TRBJ2-7 and V is TRBV7-2; the match to TRBD2 covers 12 bases. V was pared by 6 bases and J by 4 bases, with 7 bases of the junction left unmatched. Per germline, CDR1 SGHTA and CDR2 FQGNSA. The CDR3 has 15 residues. CDR3: CASRLETSGGYEQYF. DNA for the CDR3: TGTGCCAGCAGACTCGAGACTAGCGGGGGTTACGAGCAGTACTTC.

J is TRBJ1-4 and V is TRBV2; possibly TRBD1 for D (6 bases). This CDR3 is 16 amino acids long. The germline gives CDR1 SNHLY, CDR2 FYNNEI. V lost 7 bases, J lost 6 bases, and 21 bases lay in between. CDR3 DNA: TGTGCCAGCATCGCCCCGGGACATAGTTCTTATGAAAAACTGTTTTTT. Residues: CASIAPGHSSYEKLFF.

This rearrangement joins TRBV10-3 to TRBJ1-4; the D is unclear. Trimming took 3 bases from V and 5 from J, leaving 13 bases between them. Germline assignment: CDR1 ENHRY and CDR2 SYGVKD. The CDR3 totals 15 residues. The CDR3: CAISDRERLNEKLFF. In DNA, the CDR3 is TGTGCCATCAGTGATCGAGAAAGACTAAATGAAAAACTGTTTTTT.

The chain recombines TRBV9 with TRBJ2-5; D may be TRBD2 (7 bases). The germline V gene has CDR1 SGDLS and CDR2 YYNGEE. The CDR3 is 16 residues long. Trimming stripped 0 bases from V and 2 bases from J, with 14 bases between. CDR3 DNA sequence: TGTGCCAGCAGCGTAGAAGGGGGACTATCACAAGAGACCCAGTACTTC. This gives the protein CASSVEGGLSQETQYF.

This clone was counted once. V usage is TRBV6-5 and J usage is TRBJ1-1; TRBD1 agrees at 7 bases. Germline V gene data show CDR1 as MNHEY and CDR2 as SVGAGI. V lost 5 bases to trimming and J lost 6 bases; unmatched junction nucleotides: 3. This CDR3 is built from 12 residues. This CDR3 reads CASSLDRSEAFF. The CDR3 nucleotides are TGTGCCAGCAGTCTGGACAGGTCTGAAGCTTTCTTT.

The rearrangement joins TRBV18 to TRBJ1-5, with TRBD1 identical over 9 bases. The trim removed 6 bases at V and 0 bases at J, leaving 3 bases unmatched. The germline CDR1 and CDR2 sequences are KGHSH and LQKENI. This CDR3 is 15 amino acids long. The CDR3 reads CASSGTGISNQPQHF. The CDR3 DNA sequence: TGTGCCAGCTCCGGGACAGGGATTAGCAATCAGCCCCAGCATTTT.

The chain recombines TRBV7-9 with TRBJ1-2; 7 positions match TRBD1. The V gene end was trimmed by 4 bases and the J gene end by 1 base; junction bases not matched to a gene: 9. Germline V lookup: CDR1 SEHNR, CDR2 FQNEAQ (reference sequence). This CDR3 comprises 16 residues. The CDR3 DNA follows: TGTGCCAGCAGCTCGATCCGGGACAGAAATAACTATGGCTACACCTTC. This gives the protein CASSSIRDRNNYGYTF.

This clone showed up just a few times. The J gene is TRBJ2-7, the V gene TRBV7-3; D possibly corresponds to TRBD2 (6 bases). The CDR3 contains 13 residues. Germline CDR1 and CDR2: SGHTA and FQGTGA. V was shortened by 5 bases and J by 6 bases, with 14 bases between the two germline ends. The CDR3 DNA follows: TGTGCCAGCAGCCCCACCGGGGGTGGCGAGCAGTACTTC. This translates into CASSPTGGGEQYF.

The chain carries TRBV2 and TRBJ2-7; 16 bases are a match to TRBD2. Trimming removed 6 bases from V and 1 base from J; junction bases left unmatched: 9. Germline CDR1 SNHLY, CDR2 FYNNEI. This CDR3 comprises 18 residues. CDR3 bases: TGTGCCAGCAGGGGACTAGCGGGAGGGCCTAAGAGTTCCTACGAGCAGTACTTC. Amino acid sequence: CASRGLAGGPKSSYEQYF.

V gene TRBV25-1 combines with J gene TRBJ2-1; tentatively, D is TRBD1 (6 bases). The germline V gene encodes CDR1 MGHDK and CDR2 SYGVNS. V was shortened by 3 bases and J by 1 base, with 10 bases between the two germline ends. This CDR3 contains 15 residues. The CDR3 sequence is CASSELGASYNEQFF. The DNA of the CDR3 is TGTGCCAGCAGTGAGTTGGGGGCTTCCTACAATGAGCAGTTCTTC.